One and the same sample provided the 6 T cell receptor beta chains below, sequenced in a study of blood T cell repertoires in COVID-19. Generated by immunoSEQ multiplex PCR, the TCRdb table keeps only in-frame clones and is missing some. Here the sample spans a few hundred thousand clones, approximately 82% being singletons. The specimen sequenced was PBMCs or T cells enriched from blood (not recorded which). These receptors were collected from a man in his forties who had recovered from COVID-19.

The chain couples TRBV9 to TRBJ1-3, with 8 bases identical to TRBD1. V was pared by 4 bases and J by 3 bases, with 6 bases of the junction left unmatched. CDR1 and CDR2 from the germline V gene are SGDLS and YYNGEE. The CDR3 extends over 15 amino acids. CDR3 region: CASSTQDRVGNTIYF. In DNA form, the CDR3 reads TGTGCCAGCAGCACTCAGGACAGGGTTGGAAACACCATATATTTT.

The CDR3 nucleotides read TGTGCCGGATGGACGGAGGGGCGGGGTGAAGCTTTCTTT. It codes for CAGWTEGRGEAFF. The V call is TRBV6-6, the J call TRBJ1-1; TRBD1 is a possible D gene (5 bases). V shed 11 bases and J shed 7 bases, with 20 bases lying between them. CDR1 is MNHNY, CDR2 SVGAGI, per germline (reference sequence). This CDR3 region has 13 residues.

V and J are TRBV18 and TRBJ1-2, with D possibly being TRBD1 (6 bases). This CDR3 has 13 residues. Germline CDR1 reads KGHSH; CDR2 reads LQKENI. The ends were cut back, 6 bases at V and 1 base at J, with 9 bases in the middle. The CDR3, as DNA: TGTGCCAGCTCCCAGGGGTTTAACTATGGCTACACCTTC. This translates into CASSQGFNYGYTF.

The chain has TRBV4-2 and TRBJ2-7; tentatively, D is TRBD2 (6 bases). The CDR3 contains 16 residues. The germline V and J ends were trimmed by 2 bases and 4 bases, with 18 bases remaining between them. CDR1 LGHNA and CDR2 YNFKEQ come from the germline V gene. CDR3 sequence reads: CASSQRIGPSEYEQYF. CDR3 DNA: TGTGCCAGCAGCCAAAGAATCGGACCTAGCGAATACGAGCAGTACTTC.

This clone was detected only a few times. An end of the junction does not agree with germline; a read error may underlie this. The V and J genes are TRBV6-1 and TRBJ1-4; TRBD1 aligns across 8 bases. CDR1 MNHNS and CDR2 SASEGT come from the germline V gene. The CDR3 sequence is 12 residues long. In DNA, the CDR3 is TGTGCCAGCAGTGAAGGAATCCGGGACAGGATTTTT. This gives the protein CASSEGIRDRIF.

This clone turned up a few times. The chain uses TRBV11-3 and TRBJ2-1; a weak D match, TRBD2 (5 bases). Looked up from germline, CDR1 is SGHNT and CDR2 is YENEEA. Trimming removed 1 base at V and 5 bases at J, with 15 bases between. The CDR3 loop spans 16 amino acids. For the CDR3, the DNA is TGTGCCAGCAGCTTAGCGGGTAGCGCTGACGACAATGAGCAGTTCTTC. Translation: CASSLAGSADDNEQFF.